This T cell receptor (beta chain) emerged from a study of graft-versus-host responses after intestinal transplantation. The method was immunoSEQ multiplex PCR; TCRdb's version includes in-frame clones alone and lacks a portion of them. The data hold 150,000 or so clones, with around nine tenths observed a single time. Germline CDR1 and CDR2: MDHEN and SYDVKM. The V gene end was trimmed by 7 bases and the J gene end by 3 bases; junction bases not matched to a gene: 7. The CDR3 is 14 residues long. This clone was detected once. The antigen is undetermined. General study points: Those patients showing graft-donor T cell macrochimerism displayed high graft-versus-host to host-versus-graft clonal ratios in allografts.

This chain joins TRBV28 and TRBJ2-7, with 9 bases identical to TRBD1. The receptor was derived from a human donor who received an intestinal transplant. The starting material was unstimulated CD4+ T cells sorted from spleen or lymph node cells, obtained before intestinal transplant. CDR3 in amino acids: CASISGQGLYEQYF. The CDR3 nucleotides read TGTGCCAGCATTTCGGGACAGGGTCTCTACGAGCAGTACTTC.